This record looks at one T cell receptor beta chain sequence and its context. Its antigen is undetermined. These data come from a study of T-cell memory formation after mild COVID-19. The study, taken as a whole, reports: Contracting clones from day 15 to 85 showed balanced CD4/CD8; later expanders favored CD4+.

TCR alpha and TCR beta cDNA libraries with sample barcodes and UMIs came from 5'RACE using constant-segment primers. One entry per CDR3 protein, called by TCRdb with MiXCR from the 5' RACE reads. The table records about 400,000 distinct CDR3 sequences, approximately 24% of them present only once. There are 15 residues in the CDR3. V shed 5 bases and J 6 bases; nucleotides not matched to a gene: 9. The source of this sequence is an adult woman who had mild COVID-19 (a few samples of this study predate the infection). Cell type and time point are not known. The sample consisted of PBMCs or a T cell subset sorted from them (not recorded which). The rearrangement links TRBV12-3 or TRBV12-4 to TRBJ1-5; 8 bases are shared with TRBD1. DNA of the CDR3: TGTGCCAGCAGTCCTATCAGGGGGCGGCCTCAGCCCCAGCATTTT. Its protein is CASSPIRGRPQPQHF.